The 15 T cell receptor beta chains given below trace back to one sample, sequenced in a study of Graves' ophthalmopathy and Graves' hyperthyroidism. Investigators amplified TCR beta CDR3 regions from RNA transcripts. Amplification began with first-round RT-PCR using HTBI primers, then second-round multiplex PCR was performed. MiXCR was run by TCRdb on the multiplex PCR reads, yielding one entry per CDR3 protein. The top ten clones hold roughly 6.9% of a sample with hundreds of thousands of distinct CDR3 sequences, 22% of them seen once. Sample: peripheral blood. All receptors come from a woman between 18 and 29 years old with stable Graves' hyperthyroidism. Some clones in this sample may be carry-over from other donors' samples.

This chain joins TRBV5-1 and TRBJ1-1; D might be TRBD1 (5 bases). Between the trimmed V and J ends, which lost 7 bases and 4 bases, there was a span of 14 bases. The length of the CDR3 is 13 residues. CDR1 is SGHRS and CDR2 is YFSETQ in the germline V gene. CDR3 nucleotides: TGCGCCAGCGGTAAGCCAGGGACCACTGAAGCTTTCTTT. Translated, it gives CASGKPGTTEAFF.

The chain is built from TRBV6-4 and TRBJ2-5; D is perhaps TRBD1 or TRBD2 (5 bases each). CDR1 is MRHNA, CDR2 SNTAGT, per germline. The germline V and J ends were trimmed by 7 bases and 5 bases, with 14 bases remaining between them. The CDR3 contains 13 residues. CDR3 region: CASTPQEGETQYF. The CDR3 region has the DNA TGTGCCAGCACCCCACAAGAGGGGGAGACCCAGTACTTC.

Only a few counts were recorded for this clonotype. J is TRBJ2-7 and V is TRBV19, with D unclear. Germline CDR1 is LNHDA and CDR2 is SQIVND (reference sequence). The CDR3 contains 13 residues. Between the trimmed V and J ends, which lost 3 bases and 3 bases, there was a span of 9 bases. CDR3 sequence reads: CASSINLHYEQYF. The CDR3 nucleotides read TGTGCCAGTAGTATTAATCTTCACTACGAGCAGTACTTC.

The table lists this clonotype with many counts. The CDR3 region has the DNA TGCAGTGCTAGAGATCTGGGAGGGAGGAACACTGAAGCTTTCTTT. Amino acids: CSARDLGGRNTEAFF. The rearrangement uses TRBV20-1 and TRBJ1-1; D unclear. The CDR3 totals 15 residues. CDR1 and CDR2 from the germline V gene are DFQATT and SNEGSKA (reference sequence). V dropped 0 bases and J dropped 1 base, with 12 bases sitting between them.

The V call is TRBV27, the J call TRBJ2-7, with TRBD1 as a possible D gene (6 bases). Germline V lookup: CDR1 MNHEY, CDR2 SMNVEV (reference sequence). V lost 4 bases to trimming and J lost 0 bases, with 13 bases between them. This CDR3 contains 15 residues. The CDR3 spells CASSSGQLSSYEQYF. CDR3 nucleotide sequence: TGTGCCAGCAGTTCAGGACAGTTGAGCTCCTACGAGCAGTACTTC.

V is TRBV11-3 and J is TRBJ1-1, with D maybe TRBD1 (5 bases). The germline V gene has CDR1 SGHNT and CDR2 YENEEA. V shed 0 bases and J shed 12 bases, with 14 bases lying between them. This CDR3 region has 13 residues. In nucleotides, the CDR3 is TGTGCCAGCAGCTTAGAACCAGGGAGGATAACTTTCTTT. Protein: CASSLEPGRITFF. The full variable domain, in which reference TRBV11-3 and TRBJ1-1 provide the parts outside the CDR3, is EAGVVQSPRYKIIEKKQPVAFWCNPISGHNTLYWYLQNLGQGPELLIRYENEEAVDDSQLPKDRFSAERLKGVDSTLKIQPAELGDSAVYLCASSLEPGRITFFGQGTRLTVV.

This clonotype appeared a few times. Since no conserved phenylalanine or tryptophan closes the CDR3, a read error is the likely cause. The chain links TRBV2 to TRBJ1-5; tentative D call: TRBD1 (6 bases). Trimming stripped 7 bases from V and 4 bases from J, with 11 bases between. This CDR3 contains 13 residues. Germline V gene data show CDR1 as SNHLY and CDR2 as FYNNEI. DNA for the CDR3: TGTGCCAGCACCTGGCAGGGGAATCAGCCCCAGCATCTT. Translated, it gives CASTWQGNQPQHL.

Many counts were recorded for this clonotype. CDR3 bases: TGTGCCAGTCGGAGCCTAGCCAAAAACATTCAGTACTTC. It translates to CASRSLAKNIQYF. The chain joins TRBV19 to TRBJ2-4; the D is unclear. Germline V gene lookup returns CDR1 LNHDA and CDR2 SQIVND (reference sequence). V shed 8 bases and J shed 0 bases, with 8 bases lying between them. The CDR3 extends over 13 amino acids.

At least ten counts were recorded for this clonotype. The chain is built from TRBV19 and TRBJ1-6; 7 nucleotides align to TRBD1. CDR3 length equals 15 residues. Germline V gene data show CDR1 as LNHDA and CDR2 as SQIVND (reference sequence). With V trimmed by 5 bases and J by 6 bases, 7 bases remained unmatched. In nucleotides, the CDR3 is TGTGCCAGTAGTGCCCGGGACAGCCTTAATTCACCCCTCCACTTT. Its translation: CASSARDSLNSPLHF.

The V call is TRBV18, the J call TRBJ2-5; a possible D gene is TRBD1 (6 bases). Trimming shortened V by 5 bases and J by 4 bases, and 11 bases separated the two germline ends. The germline CDR1 and CDR2 sequences are KGHSH and LQKENI. CDR3 length: 13 amino acids. The CDR3 DNA reads as TGTGCCAGCTCAAGGGACACCTTAGAGACCCAGTACTTC. It encodes CASSRDTLETQYF.

This chain joins TRBV20-1 and TRBJ2-2, with D tentatively TRBD2 (7 bases). CDR1 is DFQATT, CDR2 SNEGSKA, per germline (reference sequence). The CDR3 covers 14 residues. Trimming pared 7 bases from V and 7 bases from J, leaving 19 bases between. The CDR3 loop reads CSDSDTGRGGELFF. DNA of the CDR3: TGCAGTGATAGTGACACAGGGAGGGGCGGGGAGCTGTTTTTT.

This clonotype was detected many times. Germline and junction disagree at one end, which may indicate a read error. The chain recombines TRBV5-1 with TRBJ1-1; no clear D. This CDR3 is 15 amino acids long. Germline CDR1 and CDR2: SGHRS and YFSETQ. CDR3 in amino acids: CASSPSPGMNTEAFF. The CDR3 DNA follows: TGTGCCAGCAGCCCGAGCCCAGGCATGAACACTGAAGCTTTCTTT.

This clonotype was observed many times. V is TRBV6-1 and J is TRBJ1-2; D may be TRBD1 (6 bases). This CDR3 region has 16 residues. Germline CDR1 reads MNHNS; CDR2 reads SASEGT. Trimming took off 2 bases at V and 5 bases at J, with 18 bases between the two ends. CDR3 amino acids: CASSEPGAPQGYGYTF. CDR3 nucleotide sequence: TGTGCCAGCAGTGAACCAGGGGCTCCACAGGGATATGGCTACACCTTC.

DNA for the CDR3: TGTGCCAGCAGCTTCTCCGGGACAACCATAGAGGGTGGCTACACCTTC. This gives the protein CASSFSGTTIEGGYTF. The chain carries TRBV5-6 and TRBJ1-2; the D gene is possibly TRBD1 (6 bases). The CDR3 totals 16 residues. Germline V gives CDR1 SGHDT, CDR2 YYEEEE. V was trimmed by 2 bases and J by 7 bases, leaving 21 bases between them.

This clonotype was picked up many times. CDR3 sequence: CSATLKTPGNTEAFF. The CDR3 DNA reads TGCAGTGCTACCCTTAAGACTCCGGGGAACACTGAAGCTTTCTTT. The V and J genes are TRBV20-1 and TRBJ1-1; unclear D gene. This CDR3 region has 15 residues. The germline CDR1 and CDR2 sequences are DFQATT and SNEGSKA (reference sequence). Trimming shortened V by 4 bases and J by 1 base, and 16 bases separated the two germline ends.